The 5 T cell receptor beta chains below all came from one sample that was sequenced in a study of T cell responses to AZD1222 COVID-19 vaccine (dated by TCRdb to about 2021). The time point label of this sample denotes: about 28 days (+/-7) after the second vaccine dose. The method behind the library was the immunoSEQ multiplex PCR assay. TCRdb stores this immuneACCESS table with in-frame sequences only. Part of the clones is absent; in the studies checked, under half of the shortfall reflects unresolved V genes, and no reason is known for the rest. Counted in this sample were some 150,000 clones; approximately 90% of them appeared once. The ten top clones hold about 1.4% of the sample. Here the sequenced sample was peripheral blood, taken 28 days after the second AZD1222 dose. The source of these receptors is an adult who received the AZD1222 COVID-19 vaccine.

This sequence joins TRBV28 and TRBJ2-3; 7 nucleotides match TRBD2. Trimming took 9 bases from V and 3 from J; bases not matched to a gene: 18. The CDR3 runs to 17 residues. The germline V gene encodes CDR1 MDHEN and CDR2 SYDVKM. This CDR3 reads CASYEGAGDRGTDTQYF. CDR3 sequence (DNA): TGTGCCAGTTATGAAGGGGCGGGAGATCGGGGTACAGATACGCAGTATTTT.

The rearrangement uses TRBV7-9 and TRBJ2-7; the match to TRBD1 covers 9 bases. J gave up 2 bases and V 7 bases, and 6 bases lay outside the gene matches. The germline CDR1 and CDR2 sequences are SEHNR and FQNEAQ (reference sequence). The CDR3 has 14 residues. The CDR3 protein is CASIRQGGAYEQYF. CDR3 DNA sequence: TGTGCCAGCATCCGACAGGGGGGGGCCTACGAGCAGTACTTC.

The V and J genes are TRBV27 and TRBJ1-5; D gene ambiguous. The V end lost 5 bases, the J end lost 3 bases, and 11 bases lay between the germline ends. The CDR3 consists of 14 residues. Germline V CDR1 and CDR2: MNHEY, SMNVEV (reference sequence). CDR3 protein: CASSRARLNQPQHF. The CDR3 nucleotides are TGTGCCAGCAGTCGGGCCAGGCTCAATCAGCCCCAGCATTTT.

The chain is built from TRBV2 and TRBJ2-7, with D possibly being TRBD1 or TRBD2 (5 bases each). The CDR3 has 12 amino acids. The V and J ends lost 4 bases and 4 bases respectively, with 8 bases between them. Germline values: CDR1 SNHLY, CDR2 FYNNEI. Here the CDR3 DNA reads TGTGCCAGCAGTGTGGGACCGTACGAGCAGTACTTC. It translates to CASSVGPYEQYF.

The chain uses TRBV27 and TRBJ1-4; 10 bases align to TRBD1. The CDR3 runs 16 residues. Germline V gene data show CDR1 as MNHEY and CDR2 as SMNVEV (reference sequence). The V gene end was trimmed by 5 bases and the J gene end by 7 bases; junction bases not matched to a gene: 10. CDR3 amino acids: CASSLGTGDASEKLFF. The CDR3 DNA follows: TGTGCCAGCAGTCTAGGGACAGGGGACGCGAGTGAAAAACTGTTTTTT.